This T cell receptor (beta chain) was recorded in a study of cytomegalovirus exposure and HLA in healthy donors. Study-wide results and caveats: For TCR beta chains, V- and J-gene trimming was later linked to a missense DCLRE1C variant. Fewer N-insertions (relative to the approximately 700-donor mean) were reportedly seen in an Asian-associated ancestry cluster in a later analysis. Accurate HLA-A and HLA-B prediction from TCR beta sequences was reported for most subjects. Researchers catalogued about 160 TCR beta chains as cytomegalovirus-associated.

Comments on this clone: Its specificity is unknown.

After removal of 0 bases from V and 4 bases from J, the junction contained 3 bases not matched to a gene. This CDR3 has 15 amino acids. Germline values: CDR1 SGHNT, CDR2 YYREEE (reference sequence). The PCR contained 60 Vbeta and 13 Jbeta primers. Sequencing was performed with immunoSEQ multiplex PCR; in TCRdb, only in-frame clones are kept and a portion is missing. The profile covers around 150,000 clones, with about 86% appearing a single time and roughly 5% taken by the ten largest. The chain couples TRBV5-4 to TRBJ1-2; 10 bases agree with TRBD1. The sample taken for sequencing was PBMCs. The clonotype comes from a young woman in good health and CMV-seronegative. The CDR3 region is CASSLGQGAGYGYTF. The CDR3 DNA reads as TGTGCCAGCAGCTTGGGACAGGGGGCTGGCTATGGCTACACCTTC.